These 7 T cell receptor beta chains were sequenced from one sample in a study of control samples from healthy donors and cancer patients. The protocol was immunoSEQ multiplex PCR, while the TCRdb copy is restricted to in-frame clones and leaves out a portion. The table includes around 80,000 clones, 70% to 90% detected once. Sequencing was carried out using blood. These receptors were obtained from a woman between 50 and 59 years old in good health.

This chain links TRBV7-9 with TRBJ1-2, with D tentatively TRBD1 (5 bases). The CDR3 contains 12 residues. The V gene's germline CDR1 is SEHNR and CDR2 FQNEAQ (reference sequence). The ends were cut back, 3 bases at V and 8 bases at J, with 10 bases in the middle. Here the CDR3 reads CASSLDTRGYTF. CDR3 DNA: TGTGCCAGCAGCTTGGACACACGGGGCTACACCTTC.

This chain connects TRBV19 to TRBJ1-1; D gene unclear. V gave up 3 bases and J gave up 5 bases, with 10 bases separating them. This CDR3 has 13 amino acids. CDR1 and CDR2 (germline): LNHDA, SQIVND (reference sequence). This CDR3 is CASSIGVETEAFF. Written as DNA, the CDR3 is TGTGCCAGTAGTATTGGGGTTGAGACTGAAGCTTTCTTT.

The chain carries TRBV6-6 and TRBJ2-2, with D possibly TRBD2 on 5 matching bases. The CDR3 runs to 12 residues. Germline CDR1 reads MNHNY; CDR2 reads SVGAGI (reference sequence). Trimming left V 8 bases short and J 4 bases short, with 8 bases between. CDR3 residues: CASLAATGELFF. DNA of the CDR3: TGTGCCAGCCTAGCTGCCACCGGGGAGCTGTTTTTT.

The CDR3 spells CASSRLPSGGPAYEQYF. CDR3 DNA sequence: TGTGCCAGCAGCCGCCTCCCTAGCGGGGGGCCGGCCTACGAGCAGTACTTC. This chain joins TRBV7-8 and TRBJ2-7, with 11 bases matching TRBD2. The CDR3 length is 17 residues. Germline CDR1 reads SGHVS; CDR2 reads FQNEAQ. Trimming cost V 5 bases and J 2 bases; bases outside gene matches: 11.

This clone was seen only once. The rearrangement joins TRBV11-2 to TRBJ1-4; D remains unclear. The germline V and J ends were trimmed by 5 bases and 1 base, with 20 bases remaining between them. This CDR3 is 18 amino acids long. Germline CDR1 SGHAT, CDR2 FQNNGV. The CDR3 protein is CASSHVGPLLQTNEKLFF. In DNA form, the CDR3 reads TGTGCCAGCAGCCACGTAGGGCCCCTCTTGCAAACTAATGAAAAACTGTTTTTT.

There are a few counts of this clone. The chain is built from TRBV6-5 and TRBJ1-5, with D unresolved. V dropped 10 bases and J dropped 4 bases, with 20 bases sitting between them. Germline CDR1 reads MNHEY; CDR2 reads SVGAGI. The CDR3 length is 15 residues. The CDR3 sequence is CATRPGSFVNQPQHF. DNA of the CDR3: TGTGCCACCCGTCCCGGGAGTTTCGTTAATCAGCCCCAGCATTTT.

The chain links TRBV10-2 to TRBJ1-1; D uncertain. The V end was cut by 7 bases, the J end by 5 bases, with 17 bases between. The germline V gene encodes CDR1 WSHSY and CDR2 SAAADI. The CDR3 sequence is 14 residues long. The CDR3: CASTTPWRETEAFF. For the CDR3, the DNA is TGCGCCAGCACTACTCCTTGGAGGGAGACTGAAGCTTTCTTT.